This paragraph reports one T cell receptor (beta chain). Its antigen is not identified. This sample was included in a study of cytomegalovirus exposure and HLA in healthy donors. Study-wide results and caveats: As was reported, the classifier diagnosed cytomegalovirus status with high specificity and sensitivity. In vitro data verified three CMV-associated chains as specific for CMV antigens.

Primers: 60 Vbeta forward and 13 Jbeta reverse. The method was immunoSEQ multiplex PCR; TCRdb's version includes in-frame clones alone and lacks a portion of them. The repertoire holds about 140,000 clones, with roughly 62% as singletons. Trimming removed 1 base from V and 1 base from J; junction bases left unmatched: 5. The CDR3 totals 16 residues. CDR1 SGHRS and CDR2 YFSETQ come from the germline V gene. Healthy people donating bone marrow made up the donors. The specimen sequenced was PBMCs. The clonotype originates from a man aged 55-75 years in good health and CMV-seronegative. The chain carries TRBV5-1 and TRBJ1-1; 9 positions agree with TRBD1. The chain's CDR3 is CASSLKTGGRNTEAFF. The CDR3 bases are TGCGCCAGCAGCTTGAAAACAGGGGGCAGGAACACTGAAGCTTTCTTT.